Below are 17 T cell receptor beta chains sequenced from a single sample in a study of brain metastases from non-small cell lung cancer. Generated by immunoSEQ multiplex PCR, the TCRdb table keeps only in-frame clones and is missing some. The sample records a few thousand clones, 65% to 90% being singletons. Material: primary lung tumor tissue. These receptor sequences come from a donor aged 40 or older with non-small cell lung cancer.

This chain connects TRBV7-2 to TRBJ1-5; 8 nucleotides align to TRBD1. This CDR3 contains 13 residues. In germline, CDR1 is SGHTA, CDR2 FQGNSA. V dropped 4 bases and J dropped 9; count of bases not matched to a gene: 5. The chain's CDR3 is CASSSDRVGPQHF. Written as DNA, the CDR3 is TGTGCCAGCAGCTCGGACAGGGTTGGGCCCCAGCATTTT. The full variable domain, in which reference TRBV7-2 and TRBJ1-5 provide the parts outside the CDR3, is GAGVSQSPSNKVTEKGKDVELRCDPISGHTALYWYRQSLGQGLEFLIYFQGNSAPDKSGLPSDRFSAERTGGSVSTLTIQRTQQEDSAVYLCASSSDRVGPQHFGDGTRLSIL.

This chain joins TRBV2 and TRBJ2-1; D is unresolved. Germline CDR1 reads SNHLY; CDR2 reads FYNNEI. V was shortened by 8 bases and J by 8 bases, with 10 bases between the two germline ends. The CDR3 is made up of 11 amino acids. CDR3 bases: TGTGCCAGCCGACTGTATGATGAGCAGTTCTTC. This encodes CASRLYDEQFF.

The rearrangement links TRBV4-1 to TRBJ2-5; 10 nucleotides agree with TRBD2. The CDR3 consists of 16 residues. The V gene end was trimmed by 3 bases and the J gene end by 5 bases; junction bases not matched to a gene: 9. The germline gives CDR1 MGHRA, CDR2 YSYEKL. The DNA for the CDR3 is TGCGCCAGCAGCCAGGGGCTAGCGGGGGCGGGGGAGACCCAGTACTTC. As protein: CASSQGLAGAGETQYF.

The chain combines TRBV5-1 with TRBJ2-1; unclear D gene. CDR3 length: 15 amino acids. CDR1 and CDR2 from the germline V gene are SGHRS and YFSETQ. V was shortened by 4 bases and J by 1 base, with 12 bases between the two germline ends. The CDR3 DNA follows: TGCGCCAGCAGCCTTTCGACTCAATCCTACAATGAGCAGTTCTTC. Amino acid sequence: CASSLSTQSYNEQFF.

This clone is a singleton in its sample. The chain links TRBV11-1 to TRBJ2-7; TRBD2 aligns across 11 bases. The trim removed 3 bases at V and 6 bases at J, leaving 7 bases unmatched. CDR1 is SGHAT and CDR2 is FQDESV in the germline V gene (reference sequence). CDR3 length equals 15 residues. CDR3 in amino acids: CASSFSTSGSSEQYF. In DNA form, the CDR3 reads TGTGCCAGCAGCTTCTCAACTAGCGGGAGTTCCGAGCAGTACTTC.

The rearrangement joins TRBV30 to TRBJ1-5; D ambiguous. Trimming took 0 bases from V and 1 from J, leaving 7 bases between them. The CDR3 is 14 residues long. The germline V gene has CDR1 GTSNPN and CDR2 SVGIG (reference sequence). Written as DNA, the CDR3 is TGTGCCTGGAGTGTTGACAACAGCAATCAGCCCCAGCATTTT. It encodes CAWSVDNSNQPQHF.

This clone was counted between two and nine times. This sequence joins TRBV5-1 and TRBJ2-5, with TRBD2 matching 7 bases. The germline V gene encodes CDR1 SGHRS and CDR2 YFSETQ. V shed 3 bases and J 5 bases; nucleotides not matched to a gene: 13. This CDR3 has 16 amino acids. CDR3 amino acids: CASSSGVGGSVETQYF. CDR3 coding DNA: TGCGCCAGCAGCTCCGGGGTGGGCGGGAGTGTGGAGACCCAGTACTTC.

The V call is TRBV13, the J call TRBJ2-3; 9 bases line up with TRBD2. The CDR3 is made up of 16 amino acids. CDR1 and CDR2 from the germline V gene are PRHDT and FYEKMQ (reference sequence). V shed 1 base and J 4 bases; nucleotides not matched to a gene: 6. The CDR3 sequence: CASSLVGSGSSDTQYF. Here the CDR3 DNA reads TGTGCCAGCAGCTTAGTGGGTAGCGGGAGTTCAGATACGCAGTATTTT. The full variable domain, with the rest looked up from reference TRBV13 and TRBJ2-3, is AAGVIQSPRHLIKEKRETATLKCYPIPRHDTVYWYQQGPGQDPQFLISFYEKMQSDKGSIPDRFSAQQFSDYHSELNMSSLELGDSALYFCASSLVGSGSSDTQYFGPGTRLTVL.

The chain links TRBV7-8 to TRBJ1-1; TRBD1 agrees at 8 bases. The CDR3 consists of 12 residues. Germline CDR1 reads SGHVS; CDR2 reads FQNEAQ. The trim removed 5 bases at V and 7 bases at J, leaving 3 bases unmatched. The chain's CDR3 is CASSRDRGEAFF. The CDR3 DNA reads as TGTGCCAGCAGCCGCGACAGGGGTGAAGCTTTCTTT.

The V gene is TRBV29-1, the J gene TRBJ2-5; the match to TRBD2 covers 10 bases. The CDR3 length is 13 residues. Germline lookup yields CDR1 SQVTM and CDR2 ANQGSEA. The ends lost 5 bases at V and 5 bases at J; junction bases unmatched: 5. CDR3 sequence (DNA): TGCAGCGTTAATCTAGCGGGAGTCGAGACCCAGTACTTC. This codes for CSVNLAGVETQYF.

The V and J genes are TRBV2 and TRBJ1-6; D not certain. V shed 6 bases and J shed 5 bases, with 8 bases lying between them. The germline CDR1 and CDR2 sequences are SNHLY and FYNNEI. The CDR3 extends over 13 amino acids. Here the CDR3 reads CASRPRDNSPLHF. The CDR3 DNA follows: TGTGCCAGCAGGCCCCGGGATAATTCACCCCTCCACTTT.

The chain has TRBV5-1 and TRBJ2-1; D ambiguous. V shed 3 bases and J shed 3 bases, with 7 bases lying between them. The CDR3 is 13 residues long. Germline CDR1 is SGHRS and CDR2 is YFSETQ. The CDR3 DNA reads TGCGCCAGCAGCTCGAACAGCTACAATGAGCAGTTCTTC. Translation gives CASSSNSYNEQFF.

The chain employs TRBV12-3 or TRBV12-4 and TRBJ2-1; no clear D. This CDR3 comprises 11 residues. The ends were cut back, 3 bases at V and 10 bases at J, with 7 bases in the middle. DNA of the CDR3: TGTGCCAGCAGTTTTTTGGGGGAGCAGTTCTTC. Amino acids: CASSFLGEQFF.

This clone was seen only once. The chain has TRBV24-1 and TRBJ1-2; 8 bases line up with TRBD1. V lost 0 bases to trimming and J lost 5 bases; unmatched junction nucleotides: 7. There are 16 residues in the CDR3. CDR1 is KGHDR, CDR2 SFDVKD, per germline. CDR3 DNA: TGTGCCACCAGTGATTTGCCGGGACAGGCCCTTTATGGCTACACCTTC. Its translation is CATSDLPGQALYGYTF.

V usage is TRBV28 and J usage is TRBJ2-7; 7 bases match TRBD1. V trimming: 4 bases; J trimming: 9 bases; junction bases outside the gene matches: 12. The CDR3 is 14 residues long. CDR1 MDHEN and CDR2 SYDVKM come from the germline V gene. In DNA form, the CDR3 reads TGTGCCAGCAGTTCTCCGACAGGGCCCAGCAGGCAGTACTTC. Its protein is CASSSPTGPSRQYF.

J is TRBJ2-1 and V is TRBV5-5; weak D call: TRBD1 (6 bases). The V gene lost 0 bases and the J gene lost 3 bases, with 7 bases spanning the gap. The CDR3 has 14 residues. From germline, CDR1 is SGHKS and CDR2 YYEKEE (reference sequence). CDR3 residues: CASSLGGRYNEQFF. Here the CDR3 DNA reads TGTGCCAGCAGCTTGGGGGGGCGCTACAATGAGCAGTTCTTC.

This clone showed up just a few times. This rearrangement joins TRBV10-3 to TRBJ1-2; TRBD1 is a possible D gene (5 bases). The ends were cut back, 11 bases at V and 3 bases at J, with 16 bases in the middle. The CDR3 loop spans 13 amino acids. Germline assignment: CDR1 ENHRY and CDR2 SYGVKD. The CDR3 DNA reads as TGTGCCTCCAACTCAGACAGTTACTATGGCTACACCTTC. This translates into CASNSDSYYGYTF.